The text below deals with one T cell receptor (beta chain). The data were obtained in a study of monozygotic twins with inflammatory bowel disease. Per individual sample, eight separate reactions were used to make cDNA. Incorporation of UMIs carrying a 6-nucleotide sample barcode was performed by template switching. From its re-call of the 5' RACE reads, TCRdb lists each CDR3 protein once, without DNA. Its table records under 200,000 distinct CDR3 sequences. This CDR3 has 16 amino acids. The germline gives CDR1 DFQATT, CDR2 SNEGSKA (reference sequence). The V gene is TRBV20-1, the J gene TRBJ2-7; TCRdb proposes TRBD2, but this gene call is untestable without DNA. This receptor was identified in a human donor with ulcerative colitis or Crohn's disease, or a healthy co-twin of an affected twin (not recorded which). The sample taken for sequencing was blood. CDR3 amino acids: CSARVPESGRHYEQYF.